This TCR beta chain was observed in a study of monozygotic twins with cystic fibrosis. Study in general: Roughly 3.2 micrograms of fragmented DNA underwent roughly 16 PCR cycles for library preparation. Broader study findings: Co-twins had the most similar V usage for 13 of 16 pairs, J for 8. Monozygotic CF twins shared more identical nucleotide clonotypes than unrelated patients.

The repertoire was sequenced with immunoSEQ multiplex PCR; TCRdb's copy has only in-frame clones and lacks some. The sample lists about 32,000 clones, around 90% occurring once. As regards this clone: Its antigen is not known.

This TCR was recovered from a girl aged 2-15 years with cystic fibrosis. The sample consisted of blood.

In DNA, the CDR3 is TGTGCCAGCAGTTCGGGACCCAGCTACGAGCAGTACTTC. Residues: CASSSGPSYEQYF. This chain uses TRBV27 with TRBJ2-7; D might be TRBD1 or TRBD2, each matching 5 bases. This CDR3 has 13 residues. Per germline, CDR1 MNHEY and CDR2 SMNVEV (reference sequence). V shed 4 bases and J shed 3 bases, with 10 bases lying between them.